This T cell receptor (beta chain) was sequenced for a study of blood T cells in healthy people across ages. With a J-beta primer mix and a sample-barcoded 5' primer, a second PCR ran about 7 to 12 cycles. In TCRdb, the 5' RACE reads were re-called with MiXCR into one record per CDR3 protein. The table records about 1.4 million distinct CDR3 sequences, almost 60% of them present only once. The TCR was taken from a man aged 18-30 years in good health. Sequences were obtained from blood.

The chain's CDR3 is CASSLAGSYTDTQYF. In nucleotides, the CDR3 is TGTGCCAGCTCCCTAGCGGGGTCCTACACAGATACGCAGTATTTT. The V gene is TRBV7-2, the J gene TRBJ2-3; 9 positions agree with TRBD2. CDR1 SGHTA and CDR2 FQGNSA come from the germline V gene. The CDR3 runs 15 residues. With 8 bases clipped from V and 2 bases from J, the junction kept 8 bases outside the gene matches.